One sample yielded the 32 T cell receptor beta chains listed below, sequenced in a study of beta chain features in type 1 diabetes. Expressed TCRB transcripts were sequenced because the isolated RNA had all been reverse transcribed beforehand. Libraries were prepared by immunoSEQ multiplex PCR; TCRdb keeps only in-frame clonotypes and omits some of them. The repertoire holds 110,000 to 150,000 clones, about 7.1% seen once, with 1.1% to 1.5% in the top ten. Input material: central memory CD4+ T cells from blood. These receptors were collected from a woman aged 25-40 years in good health.

This clone was counted many times. This rearrangement joins TRBV7-2 to TRBJ2-4; 8 nucleotides align to TRBD1. Germline V lookup: CDR1 SGHTA, CDR2 FQGNSA. The CDR3 length is 13 residues. J lost 6 bases, V lost 5 bases, and 3 bases had no gene match. CDR3 in amino acids: CASSPDRVNIQYF. CDR3 nucleotide sequence: TGTGCCAGCAGCCCGGACAGGGTAAACATTCAGTACTTC.

This clone was detected a few times. The genes are TRBV5-4 and TRBJ2-3; 11 nucleotides match TRBD2. The junction had 4 bases not matched to a gene; V was cut back by 4 bases and J by 3 bases. Germline V gene data show CDR1 as SGHNT and CDR2 as YYREEE (reference sequence). CDR3 size: 15 residues. The CDR3 here is CASSLLAGGTDTQYF. The CDR3 bases are TGTGCCAGCAGCCTCCTAGCGGGAGGTACAGATACGCAGTATTTT.

The table lists this clone with a few counts. CDR3 nucleotides: TGTGCCAGCAGCGTAGACCAGGGGAATCAGCCCCAGCATTTT. Amino acid sequence: CASSVDQGNQPQHF. The chain is built from TRBV9 and TRBJ1-5, with a possible D match to TRBD1 (6 bases). Trimming removed 0 bases at V and 4 bases at J, with 8 bases between. The CDR3 has 14 amino acids. CDR1 is SGDLS and CDR2 is YYNGEE in the germline V gene.

This clone was recorded a few times. The J gene is TRBJ2-1, the V gene TRBV7-3; 9 bases line up with TRBD2. The germline V gene encodes CDR1 SGHTA and CDR2 FQGTGA. Unmatched junction bases numbered 7, after V lost 3 bases and J lost 7 bases. The CDR3 is 15 amino acids. The CDR3 DNA reads TGTGCCAGCAGCTTCCTAGCGGGAAGCATGAATGAGCAGTTCTTC. This translates into CASSFLAGSMNEQFF.

V and J are TRBV19 and TRBJ1-2, with D possibly matching TRBD1 (6 bases). The ends were cut back, 4 bases at V and 6 bases at J, with 12 bases in the middle. Germline CDR1 LNHDA, CDR2 SQIVND (reference sequence). This CDR3 region has 13 residues. In DNA form, the CDR3 reads TGTGCCAGTAGTACCCCACAGGGCGATGGCTACACCTTC. Its translation: CASSTPQGDGYTF.

This clone was counted ten times or more. The chain couples TRBV5-1 to TRBJ2-3; no clear D. In germline, CDR1 is SGHRS, CDR2 YFSETQ. The V and J ends lost 1 base and 2 bases respectively, with 8 bases between them. There are 14 residues in the CDR3. CDR3 residues: CASSLRVDTDTQYF. The CDR3 nucleotides read TGCGCCAGCAGCTTGCGGGTGGACACAGATACGCAGTATTTT.

This clone has just a few counts. The chain carries TRBV15 and TRBJ1-5; no reliable D call. Germline CDR1 LNHNV, CDR2 YYDKDF (reference sequence). V was clipped by 0 bases and J by 6 bases, with 9 bases between them. This CDR3 contains 14 residues. CDR3 sequence: CATSRDLSLQPQHF. The DNA for the CDR3 is TGTGCCACCAGCAGAGATTTGTCTCTTCAGCCCCAGCATTTT.

This clone was seen a few times. The chain joins TRBV10-3 to TRBJ2-6, with 10 bases lining up with TRBD1. The CDR3 is made up of 20 amino acids. Germline CDR1 and CDR2: ENHRY and SYGVKD. V was pared by 4 bases and J by 1 base, with 13 bases of the junction left unmatched. CDR3 in DNA: TGTGCCATCAGTGCCGTAAAGGACAGGGGGTTTTCGTCTGGGGCCAACGTCCTGACTTTC. This gives the protein CAISAVKDRGFSSGANVLTF.

This clone was detected a few times. The chain recombines TRBV7-9 with TRBJ1-1; 10 bases fit TRBD1. Germline trimming cut 8 bases from V and 4 bases from J; bases unmatched to any gene: 7. The CDR3 has 14 amino acids. Germline CDR1 reads SEHNR; CDR2 reads FQNEAQ (reference sequence). The CDR3 region is CASLTGGTFTEAFF. CDR3 sequence (DNA): TGTGCCAGCTTGACAGGGGGCACTTTCACTGAAGCTTTCTTT.

The V gene is TRBV6-6, the J gene TRBJ2-3; TRBD1 matches 8 bases. The CDR3 is made up of 14 amino acids. Germline V lookup: CDR1 MNHNY, CDR2 SVGAGI (reference sequence). V lost 6 bases to trimming and J lost 4 bases; unmatched junction nucleotides: 6. The CDR3 nucleotides read TGTGCCAGCAGGAGACAGGGGTCTTCAGATACGCAGTATTTT. Its translation: CASRRQGSSDTQYF.

The rearrangement links TRBV27 to TRBJ1-1, with D possibly matching TRBD1 (5 bases). V was clipped by 3 bases and J by 1 base, with 6 bases between them. Germline CDR1 MNHEY, CDR2 SMNVEV (reference sequence). The CDR3 loop spans 13 amino acids. The CDR3 here is CASSFDRNTEAFF. The CDR3 nucleotides are TGTGCCAGCAGTTTCGACAGGAACACTGAAGCTTTCTTT.

The chain carries TRBV5-1 and TRBJ2-5, with 10 bases lining up with TRBD1. Looked up from germline, CDR1 is SGHRS and CDR2 is YFSETQ. This CDR3 is built from 16 residues. J lost 4 bases, V lost 4 bases, and 10 bases had no gene match. The CDR3 reads CASSQRTGGKGETQYF. CDR3 sequence (DNA): TGCGCCAGCAGCCAGAGGACAGGGGGAAAAGGAGAGACCCAGTACTTC.

This clone appeared a few times. This chain connects TRBV9 to TRBJ2-5; a possible D gene is TRBD2 (6 bases). The germline V gene encodes CDR1 SGDLS and CDR2 YYNGEE. CDR3 length equals 15 residues. V was trimmed by 0 bases and J by 3 bases, leaving 12 bases between them. The CDR3 DNA is TGTGCCAGCAGCGTAGACGACGGGAGAAAAGAGACCCAGTACTTC. Encoded protein: CASSVDDGRKETQYF.

The rearrangement joins TRBV9 to TRBJ2-1, with TRBD2 identical over 7 bases. This CDR3 contains 14 residues. Germline V gives CDR1 SGDLS, CDR2 YYNGEE. V shed 7 bases and J 1 base; nucleotides not matched to a gene: 5. Here the CDR3 reads CASGRGGSYNEQFF. CDR3 nucleotides: TGTGCCAGCGGGCGCGGGGGTTCCTACAATGAGCAGTTCTTC.

This clone was seen at least ten times. CDR3 bases: TGTGCCAGCAGCGTTGGACAGGGAGAGACCCAGTACTTC. It yields the protein CASSVGQGETQYF. V and J are TRBV7-2 and TRBJ2-5; 8 bases fit TRBD1. J gave up 4 bases and V 5 bases, and 3 bases lay outside the gene matches. Germline CDR1 is SGHTA and CDR2 is FQGNSA. The CDR3 runs 13 residues. Complete variable domain (other parts from reference TRBV7-2 and TRBJ2-5): GAGVSQSPSNKVTEKGKDVELRCDPISGHTALYWYRQSLGQGLEFLIYFQGNSAPDKSGLPSDRFSAERTGGSVSTLTIQRTQQEDSAVYLCASSVGQGETQYFGPGTRLLVL.

This clone was seen ten or more times. This chain links TRBV7-2 with TRBJ2-1; D may be TRBD2 (5 bases). The germline CDR1 and CDR2 sequences are SGHTA and FQGNSA. V dropped 10 bases and J dropped 0 bases, with 16 bases sitting between them. CDR3 length: 15 residues. The CDR3 sequence: CATKIASYSYNEQFF. The DNA of the CDR3 is TGTGCCACCAAGATAGCGAGTTACTCCTACAATGAGCAGTTCTTC.

The J gene is TRBJ2-1, the V gene TRBV5-5, with TRBD1 matching 8 bases. This CDR3 comprises 16 residues. Germline assignment: CDR1 SGHKS and CDR2 YYEKEE (reference sequence). The V and J ends lost 0 bases and 4 bases, in that order; junction bases with no gene match: 6. The CDR3 DNA reads as TGTGCCAGCAGCTTGGGCCTCGGACAGGGTTACAATGAGCAGTTCTTC. Its translation: CASSLGLGQGYNEQFF.

This chain joins TRBV7-3 and TRBJ2-5, with 7 bases aligning to TRBD1. V gave up 5 bases and J gave up 1 base; unmatched junction bases: 1. The CDR3 has 13 residues. Germline assignment: CDR1 SGHTA and CDR2 FQGTGA. The CDR3 DNA follows: TGTGCCAGCAGCCGGGACAGCCAAGAGACCCAGTACTTC. Its translation: CASSRDSQETQYF.

This clone was seen more than once but under ten times. V and J are TRBV9 and TRBJ2-5; 8 bases fit TRBD2. From germline, CDR1 is SGDLS and CDR2 YYNGEE. This CDR3 is 17 amino acids long. The V gene end was trimmed by 1 base and the J gene end by 2 bases; junction bases not matched to a gene: 10. The CDR3 protein is CASSVSPSGLAQETQYF. CDR3 in DNA: TGTGCCAGCAGCGTATCCCCCTCCGGACTAGCTCAAGAGACCCAGTACTTC.

The V call is TRBV7-2, the J call TRBJ2-1; possibly TRBD2 for D (5 bases). The CDR3 is 14 residues long. V was trimmed by 5 bases and J by 7 bases, leaving 15 bases between them. Germline CDR1 SGHTA, CDR2 FQGNSA. The CDR3: CASSPRYGVNEQFF. For the CDR3, the DNA is TGTGCCAGCAGCCCCCGGTACGGGGTAAATGAGCAGTTCTTC.

Only a few counts were recorded for this clone. This chain connects TRBV28 to TRBJ1-3; 8 bases align to TRBD1. V lost 4 bases and J lost 4; bases outside the gene matches: 6. Germline CDR1 and CDR2: MDHEN and SYDVKM. This CDR3 has 15 amino acids. CDR3 in amino acids: CASSSPGGYGNTIYF. For the CDR3, the DNA is TGTGCCAGCAGTTCGCCAGGGGGCTACGGAAACACCATATATTTT.

In this sample, this clone turned up a few times. V gene TRBV10-3 combines with J gene TRBJ2-2; possibly TRBD1 for D (5 bases). V was trimmed by 5 bases and J by 4 bases, leaving 11 bases between them. This CDR3 is 14 amino acids long. Germline assignment: CDR1 ENHRY and CDR2 SYGVKD. CDR3 protein: CAISQGPPTGELFF. The CDR3 nucleotides read TGTGCCATCAGTCAGGGTCCCCCCACCGGGGAGCTGTTTTTT.

This clone was counted between two and nine times. The chain joins TRBV7-9 to TRBJ1-4; weak D call: TRBD1 (6 bases). Germline V gene data show CDR1 as SEHNR and CDR2 as FQNEAQ (reference sequence). The CDR3 consists of 15 residues. Trimming shortened V by 5 bases and J by 4 bases, and 14 bases separated the two germline ends. This CDR3 is CASSLNDRRNEKLFF. The CDR3 DNA reads as TGTGCCAGCAGCCTGAACGACAGGCGTAATGAAAAACTGTTTTTT. The full variable domain, completed using reference TRBV7-9 and TRBJ1-4, is DTGVSQNPRHKITKRGQNVTFRCDPISEHNRLYWYRQTLGQGPEFLTYFQNEAQLEKSRLLSDRFSAERPKGSFSTLEIQRTEQGDSAMYLCASSLNDRRNEKLFFGSGTQLSVL.

The chain joins TRBV29-1 to TRBJ2-7, with D possibly being TRBD1 (6 bases). The closer fit of TRBJ2-5 to the DNA end suggests the J call may be wrong. This CDR3 contains 14 residues. Germline V gene sequence: CDR1 SQVTM, CDR2 ANQGSEA. The CDR3 sequence is CSEGSGVTGETQYF. The CDR3 nucleotides are TGCAGCGAGGGGTCAGGGGTAACCGGGGAGACCCAGTACTTC.

This clone was recorded at least ten times. The chain recombines TRBV2 with TRBJ2-7; 13 bases are a match to TRBD2. The germline V gene has CDR1 SNHLY and CDR2 FYNNEI. The CDR3 sequence is 15 residues long. V shed 8 bases and J 4 bases; nucleotides not matched to a gene: 8. This CDR3 is CASVGLAGVRYEQYF. The CDR3 DNA reads TGTGCCAGCGTTGGACTAGCGGGAGTAAGGTACGAGCAGTACTTC.

On this clone: Other DNA sequences in this specimen translate into the identical CDR3. The genes are TRBV9 and TRBJ2-7; 7 nucleotides align to TRBD1. CDR3 length: 14 residues. V shed 0 bases, J shed 0 bases, and the junction held 0 bases outside the gene matches. In germline, CDR1 is SGDLS, CDR2 YYNGEE. The CDR3: CASSVGDSSYEQYF. CDR3 nucleotide sequence: TGTGCCAGCAGCGTAGGGGACAGCTCCTACGAGCAGTACTTC.

The chain carries TRBV18 and TRBJ2-1, with TRBD2 as a possible D gene (6 bases). The CDR3 sequence is 17 residues long. Trimming took 2 bases from V and 4 from J, leaving 18 bases between them. Germline V gene sequence: CDR1 KGHSH, CDR2 LQKENI. CDR3 protein: CASSPKPRSSGYNEQFF. The DNA of the CDR3 is TGTGCCAGCTCACCAAAGCCCCGGTCCAGCGGGTACAATGAGCAGTTCTTC.

This clone was detected a few times. This rearrangement joins TRBV7-2 to TRBJ1-5, with 8 bases identical to TRBD1. The ends lost 5 bases at V and 3 bases at J; junction bases unmatched: 9. There are 16 residues in the CDR3. Germline V gene data show CDR1 as SGHTA and CDR2 as FQGNSA. CDR3 DNA: TGTGCCAGCAGCCCAAGGGGGACAGGACCCAATCAGCCCCAGCATTTT. Translated, it gives CASSPRGTGPNQPQHF.

This clone was observed at least ten times. The chain joins TRBV10-3 to TRBJ2-7, with TRBD2 matching 10 bases. Trimming cost V 3 bases and J 6 bases; bases outside gene matches: 14. The length of the CDR3 is 17 residues. CDR1 ENHRY and CDR2 SYGVKD come from the germline V gene. The chain's CDR3 is CAISDVKGSGRAFEQYF. For the CDR3, the DNA is TGTGCCATCAGTGATGTGAAAGGGAGCGGGAGGGCCTTCGAGCAGTACTTC.

The chain has TRBV19 and TRBJ1-2; D is perhaps TRBD1 (5 bases). The germline V gene encodes CDR1 LNHDA and CDR2 SQIVND (reference sequence). The CDR3 has 14 residues. V was cut by 5 bases and J by 8 bases, with 18 bases left in between. CDR3 nucleotide sequence: TGTGCCAGTAGTTTAGGGCCAGGGTCGGACGGCTACACCTTC. This gives the protein CASSLGPGSDGYTF.

This clone has a handful of counts. This rearrangement joins TRBV19 to TRBJ2-1; tentatively, D is TRBD2 (6 bases). The germline V and J ends were trimmed by 4 bases and 11 bases, with 18 bases remaining between them. CDR1 is LNHDA and CDR2 is SQIVND in the germline V gene (reference sequence). The CDR3 covers 14 residues. In DNA form, the CDR3 reads TGTGCCAGTAGTACCACCGGGGGTGGCGGTAAGCAGTTCTTC. Protein: CASSTTGGGGKQFF.

This clone occurred a few times. The chain has TRBV11-3 and TRBJ2-1; 7 nucleotides agree with TRBD2. The J segment lost 6 bases and the V segment lost 2 bases, leaving 4 bases of the junction unmatched. CDR3 length: 14 residues. Germline CDR1 SGHNT, CDR2 YENEEA. The CDR3 DNA sequence: TGTGCCAGCAGCTTAACCCTAGCGGTCAATGAGCAGTTCTTC. Its protein is CASSLTLAVNEQFF.